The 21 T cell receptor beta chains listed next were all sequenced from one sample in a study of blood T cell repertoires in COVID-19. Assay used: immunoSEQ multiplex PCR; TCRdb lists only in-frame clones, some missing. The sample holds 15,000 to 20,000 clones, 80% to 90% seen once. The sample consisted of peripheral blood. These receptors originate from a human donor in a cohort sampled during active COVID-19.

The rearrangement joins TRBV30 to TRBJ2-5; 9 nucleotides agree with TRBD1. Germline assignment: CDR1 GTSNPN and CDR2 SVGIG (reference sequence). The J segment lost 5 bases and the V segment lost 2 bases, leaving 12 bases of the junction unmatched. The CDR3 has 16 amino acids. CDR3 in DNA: TGTGCCTGGAGTCTCGATTGGGGACAGGGTGAGGAGACCCAGTACTTC. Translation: CAWSLDWGQGEETQYF.

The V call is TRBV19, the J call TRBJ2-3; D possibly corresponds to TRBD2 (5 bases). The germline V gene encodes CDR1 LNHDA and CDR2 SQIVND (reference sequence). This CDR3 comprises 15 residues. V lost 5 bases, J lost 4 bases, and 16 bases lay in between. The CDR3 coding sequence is TGTGCCAGTAGTCTCCGAGGAGGCGCGCCAGATACGCAGTATTTT. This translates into CASSLRGGAPDTQYF. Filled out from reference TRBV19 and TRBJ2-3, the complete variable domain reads DGGITQSPKYLFRKEGQNVTLSCEQNLNHDAMYWYRQDPGQGLRLIYYSQIVNDFQKGDIAEGYSVSREKKESFPLTVTSAQKNPTAFYLCASSLRGGAPDTQYFGPGTRLTVL.

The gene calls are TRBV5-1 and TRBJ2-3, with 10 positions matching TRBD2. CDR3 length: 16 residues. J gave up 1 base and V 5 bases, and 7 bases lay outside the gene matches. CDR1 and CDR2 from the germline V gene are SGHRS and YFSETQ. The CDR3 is CASRGGLAGGTDTQYF. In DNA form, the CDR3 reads TGCGCCAGCAGGGGAGGGCTAGCGGGAGGCACAGATACGCAGTATTTT. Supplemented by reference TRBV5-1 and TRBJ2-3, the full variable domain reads KAGVTQTPRYLIKTRGQQVTLSCSPISGHRSVSWYQQTPGQGLQFLFEYFSETQRNKGNFPGRFSGRQFSNSRSEMNVSTLELGDSALYLCASRGGLAGGTDTQYFGPGTRLTVL.

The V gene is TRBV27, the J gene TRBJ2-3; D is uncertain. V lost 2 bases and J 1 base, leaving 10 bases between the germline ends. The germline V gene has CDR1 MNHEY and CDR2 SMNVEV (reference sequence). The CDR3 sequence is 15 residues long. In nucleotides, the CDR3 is TGTGCCAGCAGTTTAGTTACCTCGGGCACAGATACGCAGTATTTT. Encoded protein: CASSLVTSGTDTQYF.

The CDR3 nucleotides are TGTGCCAGCAGCTCATCAGGAGGCGGCTACACCTTC. Translation: CASSSSGGGYTF. The chain links TRBV13 to TRBJ1-2; D remains ambiguous. Germline V gene sequence: CDR1 PRHDT, CDR2 FYEKMQ (reference sequence). V lost 4 bases, J lost 8 bases, and 11 bases lay in between. The length of the CDR3 is 12 residues.

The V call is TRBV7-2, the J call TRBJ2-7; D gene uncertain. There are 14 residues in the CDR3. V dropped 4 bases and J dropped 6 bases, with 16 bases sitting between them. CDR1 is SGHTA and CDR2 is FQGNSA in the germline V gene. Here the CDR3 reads CASSSFGPIGEQYF. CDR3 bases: TGTGCCAGCAGCTCCTTTGGGCCGATTGGCGAGCAGTACTTC. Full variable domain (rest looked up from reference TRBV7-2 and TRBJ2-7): GAGVSQSPSNKVTEKGKDVELRCDPISGHTALYWYRQSLGQGLEFLIYFQGNSAPDKSGLPSDRFSAERTGGSVSTLTIQRTQQEDSAVYLCASSSFGPIGEQYFGPGTRLTVT.

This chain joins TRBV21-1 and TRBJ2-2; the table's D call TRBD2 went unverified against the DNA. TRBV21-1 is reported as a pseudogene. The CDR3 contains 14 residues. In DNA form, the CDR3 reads TGTGCCAGTCTGTGGGGACTAGCAGCCGGGGAGCTGTTTTTT. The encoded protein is CASLWGLAAGELFF.

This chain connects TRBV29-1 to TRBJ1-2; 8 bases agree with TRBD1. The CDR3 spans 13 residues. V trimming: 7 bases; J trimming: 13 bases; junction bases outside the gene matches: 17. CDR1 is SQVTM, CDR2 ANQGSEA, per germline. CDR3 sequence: CSAQVGTGLGSTF. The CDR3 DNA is TGCAGCGCCCAAGTCGGGACAGGTCTCGGGAGCACCTTC.

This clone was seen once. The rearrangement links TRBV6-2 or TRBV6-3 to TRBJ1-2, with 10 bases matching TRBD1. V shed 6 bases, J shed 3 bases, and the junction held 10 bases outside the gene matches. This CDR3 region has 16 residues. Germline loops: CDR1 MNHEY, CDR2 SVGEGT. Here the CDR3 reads CASSPVRQGAHYGYTF. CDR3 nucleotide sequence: TGTGCCAGCAGCCCCGTGAGACAGGGGGCCCACTATGGCTACACCTTC.

CDR3 residues: CASRTGGYEQYF. The CDR3, as DNA: TGTGCCAGCAGGACAGGGGGCTACGAGCAGTACTTC. The chain combines TRBV6-5 with TRBJ2-7; 9 bases line up with TRBD1. This CDR3 has 12 residues. The V segment lost 6 bases and the J segment 3 bases; nucleotides outside the gene matches: 0. The germline V gene encodes CDR1 MNHEY and CDR2 SVGAGI.

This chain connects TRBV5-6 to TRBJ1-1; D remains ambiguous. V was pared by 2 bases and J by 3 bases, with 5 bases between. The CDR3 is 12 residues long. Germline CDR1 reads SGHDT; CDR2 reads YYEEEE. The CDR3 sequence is CASSLEDTEAFF. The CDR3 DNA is TGTGCCAGCAGCTTAGAGGACACTGAAGCTTTCTTT.

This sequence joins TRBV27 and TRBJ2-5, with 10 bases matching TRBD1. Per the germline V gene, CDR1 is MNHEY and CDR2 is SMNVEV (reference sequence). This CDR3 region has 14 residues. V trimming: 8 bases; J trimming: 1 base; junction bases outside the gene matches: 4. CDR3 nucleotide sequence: TGTGCCAGCGCAGACAGGGGGCCCCAAGAGACCCAGTACTTC. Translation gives CASADRGPQETQYF.

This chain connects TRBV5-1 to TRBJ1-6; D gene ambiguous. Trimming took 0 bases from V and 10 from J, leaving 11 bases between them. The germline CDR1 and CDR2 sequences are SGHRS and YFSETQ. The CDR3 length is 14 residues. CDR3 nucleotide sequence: TGCGCCAGCAGCTTGGGCGCCCCCGTATCACCCCTCCACTTT. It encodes CASSLGAPVSPLHF. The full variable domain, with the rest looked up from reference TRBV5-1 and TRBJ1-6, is KAGVTQTPRYLIKTRGQQVTLSCSPISGHRSVSWYQQTPGQGLQFLFEYFSETQRNKGNFPGRFSGRQFSNSRSEMNVSTLELGDSALYLCASSLGAPVSPLHFGNGTRLTVT.

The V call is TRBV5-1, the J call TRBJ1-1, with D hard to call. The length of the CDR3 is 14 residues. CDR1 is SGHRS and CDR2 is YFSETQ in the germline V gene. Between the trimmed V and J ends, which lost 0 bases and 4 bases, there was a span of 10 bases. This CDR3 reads CASSLERDPTEAFF. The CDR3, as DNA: TGCGCCAGCAGCTTGGAGAGGGATCCCACTGAAGCTTTCTTT.

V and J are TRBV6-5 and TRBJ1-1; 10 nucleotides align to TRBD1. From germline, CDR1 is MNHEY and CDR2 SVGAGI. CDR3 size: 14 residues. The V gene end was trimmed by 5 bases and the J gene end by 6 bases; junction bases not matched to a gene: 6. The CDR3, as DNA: TGTGCCAGCAGTACGGGACAGGGGTTCGCTGAAGCTTTCTTT. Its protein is CASSTGQGFAEAFF.

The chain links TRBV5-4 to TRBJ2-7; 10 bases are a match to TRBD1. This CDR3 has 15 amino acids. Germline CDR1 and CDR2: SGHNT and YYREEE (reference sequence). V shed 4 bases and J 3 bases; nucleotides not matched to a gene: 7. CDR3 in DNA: TGTGCCAGCAGCGACGGGACAGGGGTTTTCTACGAGCAGTACTTC. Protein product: CASSDGTGVFYEQYF.

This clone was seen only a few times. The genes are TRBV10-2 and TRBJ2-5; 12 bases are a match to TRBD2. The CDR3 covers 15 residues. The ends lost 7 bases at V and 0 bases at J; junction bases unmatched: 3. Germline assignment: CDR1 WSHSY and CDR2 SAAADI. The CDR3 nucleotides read TGCGCCAGCACCGGACTAGCGGGGAACCAAGAGACCCAGTACTTC. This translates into CASTGLAGNQETQYF.

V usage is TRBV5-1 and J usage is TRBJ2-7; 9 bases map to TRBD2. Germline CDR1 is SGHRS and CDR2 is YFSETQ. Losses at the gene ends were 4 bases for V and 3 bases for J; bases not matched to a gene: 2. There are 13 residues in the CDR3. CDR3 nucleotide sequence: TGCGCCAGCAGCCGCGGGGGGGACTACGAGCAGTACTTC. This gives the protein CASSRGGDYEQYF. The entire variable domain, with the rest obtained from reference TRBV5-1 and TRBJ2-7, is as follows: KAGVTQTPRYLIKTRGQQVTLSCSPISGHRSVSWYQQTPGQGLQFLFEYFSETQRNKGNFPGRFSGRQFSNSRSEMNVSTLELGDSALYLCASSRGGDYEQYFGPGTRLTVT.

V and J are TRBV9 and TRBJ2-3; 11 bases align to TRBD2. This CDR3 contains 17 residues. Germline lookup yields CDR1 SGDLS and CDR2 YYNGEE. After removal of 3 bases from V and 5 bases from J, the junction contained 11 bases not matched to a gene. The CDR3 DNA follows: TGTGCCAGCAGCGCGACAGTAGCGGGGGGGCCGAAAGATACGCAGTATTTT. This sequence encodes CASSATVAGGPKDTQYF.

CDR3 coding DNA: TGTGCCAGCAGTTTTCAGGGGGCTGGGCAGCCCCAGCATTTT. This translates into CASSFQGAGQPQHF. The V call is TRBV6-5, the J call TRBJ1-5, with 8 positions matching TRBD1. CDR1 and CDR2 from the germline V gene are MNHEY and SVGAGI. V was pared by 4 bases and J by 7 bases, with 6 bases of the junction left unmatched. This CDR3 has 14 amino acids.

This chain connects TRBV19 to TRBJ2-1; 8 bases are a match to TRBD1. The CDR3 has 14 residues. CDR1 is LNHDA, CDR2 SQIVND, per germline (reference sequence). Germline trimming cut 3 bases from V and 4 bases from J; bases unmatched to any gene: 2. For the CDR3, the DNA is TGTGCCAGTAGTATCCAGGGGGCGTACAATGAGCAGTTCTTC. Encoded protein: CASSIQGAYNEQFF.